This T cell receptor (beta chain) originates from a study of T cells in Graves' hyperthyroidism and ophthalmopathy (dated by TCRdb to 2018 to 2020). A note on the overall study: Peripheral blood was collected at initial diagnosis, before any treatment. The 100 discovery patients were randomly split 7:3 into training and test sets. According to the paper, TCR Vbeta CDR3 sequencing was carried out on some 140 peripheral blood samples, which came from fewer than 50 ophthalmopathy, 80 or so hyperthyroidism and roughly 17 progressor patients. TCR V-J signatures able to tell the groups apart were searched for in a discovery cohort of 90 to 100 patients, of whom approximately 40 had Graves' ophthalmopathy and about 60 had stable Graves' hyperthyroidism. Whether ophthalmopathy could be predicted prospectively was tested in an independent validation cohort made up of under 20 hyperthyroidism patients plus 17 patients who later progressed to ophthalmopathy. In more than 5 Graves' hyperthyroidism patients, the study also compared T-cell repertoires from thyroid tissue with T-cell repertoires from blood. After sampling, hyperthyroidism patients received methimazole starting at 30 mg daily, and ophthalmopathy patients received high-dose intravenous methylprednisolone.

Paper-wide results and their limitations: In validation, the model predicted progression to ophthalmopathy a median of about 6 months before onset, with about 71% sensitivity and about 72% specificity. Most expanded thyroid clonotypes (frequency above 0.001) were also detected in blood, suggesting blood repertoires may reflect thyroid immune responses. Sample size was not statistically predetermined, and blinding of investigators to group allocation was not performed. A 13 V-J signature model separated ophthalmopathy from stable hyperthyroidism, with roughly 88% sensitivity and around 84% specificity in cross-validation and 80%/75% in testing.

The TCR beta CDR3 regions were amplified from the RNA transcripts. A first-round RT-PCR of the TCR CDR3 used the HTBI primer set with the Qiagen OneStep RT-PCR kit. Libraries were constructed in a second round of multiplex PCR, after which size selection and purification were carried out. Sequencing of the libraries was done on an Illumina HiSeq2000 using paired-end 100 bp reads. The original methods were these. SOAPnuke was used to process the raw data, with reads discarded if the reads contained adapters or uncalled bases, had a mean Phred below 15, or lacked an exact constant-primer or identifier match. COPE v1.2.5 was used to merge high-quality paired reads, and clonotypes were defined as unique nucleotide sequences. Clonotypes were aligned to IMGT TRBV, TRBD and TRBJ reference segments using MiTCR v1.1. Analysis was restricted to V-J combinations with a frequency above 0.0001, which covered about 99% of repertoires. The TCS score was defined as F50 (clonal expansion) divided by E x V (chaos), with BLOSUM62-based TCRdist calculated between CDR3 peptides within each V-J. Welch's t-statistics and random forest reduced several hundred V-J features to about 13, which were used in a naive Bayes classifier (R e1071). TCRdb took the public reads, trimmed them with fastp at Q25, ran MiXCR for clone calling and kept in-frame beta chains. Each entry is one CDR3 protein sequence, shown with its most common DNA and genes. TCRdb, rather than the study authors, made the V and J calls. The sample profile shows around 390,000 distinct CDR3 sequences; roughly 15% of them were found once. In total, the top ten clones hold around a fifth of the sample.

Of note for this clonotype: The antigen this receptor binds is unknown. Base qualities are not at hand, and no much larger clone is one base apart.

Ophthalmopathy patients had moderately to severely active disease, Clinical Activity Score of at least 3, NOSPECS grade of at least 4, and duration under 3 months. Patients with uncontrolled infections, other autoimmune diseases, pregnancy or lactation were excluded. Clinical symptoms, serum thyroxine and TRAb, thyroid ultrasound, and orbital computed tomography formed the basis for the diagnoses. Ficoll-Paque density gradient centrifugation was used to isolate PBMCs from 9.5 to 10 ml of fresh peripheral blood. Trizol reagent was used to extract total RNA, and RNA quality was then checked on an Agilent 2100 Bioanalyzer. This TCR was recovered from a woman aged 25 to 45 with Graves' ophthalmopathy. Material: blood.

The CDR3 region reads CASSLEARNNSPLHF. The nucleotides read TGTGCCAGCAGCTTAGAGGCCAGAAATAATTCACCCCTCCACTTT. The receptor chain draws on TRBV7-8 and TRBJ1-6; the D gene cannot be resolved reliably. From the cysteine up to the phenylalanine, the CDR3 has a length of 15 residues. Only the CDR3 part of the read is kept: 45 bases, read in frame from the first base. CDR1 is given as SGHVS and CDR2 as FQNEAQ, both from the germline V gene. Trimming at the junction amounts to 1 base on V and 5 bases on J, and the germline ends lie 9 bases apart.